This T cell receptor beta chain was profiled in a study of tumor and adjacent non-tumor tissue in lung cancer. The CDR3 extends over 20 amino acids. The germline V gene encodes CDR1 LGHNA and CDR2 YNFKEQ. RNA was extracted from bulk tissue without any cell sorting. As concerns this clonotype: A single base separates this from a much larger clone, so it may be a read error.

A modified ARM-PCR protocol with three rounds of nested PCR amplified TCRbeta. In TCRdb, the multiplex PCR reads were re-called with MiXCR into one record per CDR3 protein. The sample holds more than 90,000 distinct CDR3 sequences, around 64% seen once. This clonotype was sampled from a man between 60 and 70 years old with non-small cell lung cancer. This sequence joins TRBV4-2 and TRBJ2-6; D tentatively fits TRBD1 or TRBD2 (5 bases each). The sample taken for sequencing was lung tumor tissue. As DNA, the CDR3 is TGTGCCAGCAGCCAAGGGTCCCCCGGGATAAACCCCTCTGGGGCCAACGCCCTGACTTTC. This encodes CASSQGSPGINPSGANALTF.